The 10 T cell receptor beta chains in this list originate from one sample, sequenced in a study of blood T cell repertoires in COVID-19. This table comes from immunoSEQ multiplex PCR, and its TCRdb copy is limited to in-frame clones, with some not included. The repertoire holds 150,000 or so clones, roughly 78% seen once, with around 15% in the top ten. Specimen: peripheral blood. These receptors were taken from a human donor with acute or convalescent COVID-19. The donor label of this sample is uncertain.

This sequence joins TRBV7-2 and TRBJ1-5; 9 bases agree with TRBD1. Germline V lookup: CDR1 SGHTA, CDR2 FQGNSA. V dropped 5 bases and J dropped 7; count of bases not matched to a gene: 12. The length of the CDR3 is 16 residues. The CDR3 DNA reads TGTGCCAGCAGCGACGTGGGACAGGGCTCCTTACAGCCCCAGCATTTT. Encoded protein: CASSDVGQGSLQPQHF.

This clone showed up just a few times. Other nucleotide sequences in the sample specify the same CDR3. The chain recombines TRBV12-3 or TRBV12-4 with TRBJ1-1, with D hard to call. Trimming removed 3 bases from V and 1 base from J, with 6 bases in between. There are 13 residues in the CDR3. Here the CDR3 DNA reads TGTGCCAGCAGTTTTGGGCAGAACACTGAAGCTTTCTTT. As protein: CASSFGQNTEAFF.

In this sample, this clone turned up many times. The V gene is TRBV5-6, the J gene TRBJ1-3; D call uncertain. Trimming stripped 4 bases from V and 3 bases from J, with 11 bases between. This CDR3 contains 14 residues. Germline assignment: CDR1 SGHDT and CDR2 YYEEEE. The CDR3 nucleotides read TGTGCCAGCAGCCCGATAAAACATGGAAACACCATATATTTT. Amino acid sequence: CASSPIKHGNTIYF.

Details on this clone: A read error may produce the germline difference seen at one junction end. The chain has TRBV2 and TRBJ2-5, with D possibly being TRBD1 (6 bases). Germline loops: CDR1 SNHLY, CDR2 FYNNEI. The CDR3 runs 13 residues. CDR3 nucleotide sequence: TGTGCCAGCAGTGCGTACTACAGGGAAGGACCCAACTTC. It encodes CASSAYYREGPNF.

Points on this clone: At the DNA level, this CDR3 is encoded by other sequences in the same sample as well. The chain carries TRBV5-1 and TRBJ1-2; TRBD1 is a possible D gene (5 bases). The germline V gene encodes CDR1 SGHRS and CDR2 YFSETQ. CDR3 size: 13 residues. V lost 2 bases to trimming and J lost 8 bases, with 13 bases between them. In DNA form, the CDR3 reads TGCGCCAGCAGCTTTGACACCCAGGGCGGCTACACCTTC. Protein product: CASSFDTQGGYTF.

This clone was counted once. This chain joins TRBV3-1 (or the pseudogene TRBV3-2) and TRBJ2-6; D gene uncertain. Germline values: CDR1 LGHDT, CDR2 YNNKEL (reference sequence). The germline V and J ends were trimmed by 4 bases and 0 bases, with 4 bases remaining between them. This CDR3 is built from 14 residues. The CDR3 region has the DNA TGTGCCAGCAGCCTCAGCTCTGGGGCCAACGTCCTGACTTTC. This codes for CASSLSSGANVLTF.

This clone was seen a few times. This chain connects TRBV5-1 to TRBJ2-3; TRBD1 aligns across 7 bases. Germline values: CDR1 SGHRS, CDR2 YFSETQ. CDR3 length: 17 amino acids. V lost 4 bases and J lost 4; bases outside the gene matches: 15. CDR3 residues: CASSLGRGIDRADTQYF. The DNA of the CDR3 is TGCGCCAGCAGCCTAGGCAGGGGGATTGACAGAGCAGATACGCAGTATTTT.

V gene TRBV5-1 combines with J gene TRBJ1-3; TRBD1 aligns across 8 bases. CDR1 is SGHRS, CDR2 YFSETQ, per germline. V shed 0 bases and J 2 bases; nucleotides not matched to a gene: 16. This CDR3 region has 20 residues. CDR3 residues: CASSLEGEPRQGRAGNTIYF. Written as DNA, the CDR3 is TGCGCCAGCAGCTTGGAGGGTGAGCCGAGACAGGGGAGGGCTGGAAACACCATATATTTT. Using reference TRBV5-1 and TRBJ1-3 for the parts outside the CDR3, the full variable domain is KAGVTQTPRYLIKTRGQQVTLSCSPISGHRSVSWYQQTPGQGLQFLFEYFSETQRNKGNFPGRFSGRQFSNSRSEMNVSTLELGDSALYLCASSLEGEPRQGRAGNTIYFGEGSWLTVV.

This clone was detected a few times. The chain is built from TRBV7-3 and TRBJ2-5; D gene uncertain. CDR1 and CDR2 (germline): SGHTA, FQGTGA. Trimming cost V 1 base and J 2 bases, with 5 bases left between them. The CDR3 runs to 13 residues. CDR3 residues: CASSLISQETQYF. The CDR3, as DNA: TGTGCCAGCAGCTTAATCAGTCAAGAGACCCAGTACTTC.

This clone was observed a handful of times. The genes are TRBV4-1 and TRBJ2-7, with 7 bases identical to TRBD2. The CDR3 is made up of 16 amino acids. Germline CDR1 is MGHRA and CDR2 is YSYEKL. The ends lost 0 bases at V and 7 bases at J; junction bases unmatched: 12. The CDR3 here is CASSQDLAGRGSEQYF. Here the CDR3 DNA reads TGCGCCAGCAGCCAAGATCTGGCAGGGAGGGGATCGGAGCAGTACTTC.